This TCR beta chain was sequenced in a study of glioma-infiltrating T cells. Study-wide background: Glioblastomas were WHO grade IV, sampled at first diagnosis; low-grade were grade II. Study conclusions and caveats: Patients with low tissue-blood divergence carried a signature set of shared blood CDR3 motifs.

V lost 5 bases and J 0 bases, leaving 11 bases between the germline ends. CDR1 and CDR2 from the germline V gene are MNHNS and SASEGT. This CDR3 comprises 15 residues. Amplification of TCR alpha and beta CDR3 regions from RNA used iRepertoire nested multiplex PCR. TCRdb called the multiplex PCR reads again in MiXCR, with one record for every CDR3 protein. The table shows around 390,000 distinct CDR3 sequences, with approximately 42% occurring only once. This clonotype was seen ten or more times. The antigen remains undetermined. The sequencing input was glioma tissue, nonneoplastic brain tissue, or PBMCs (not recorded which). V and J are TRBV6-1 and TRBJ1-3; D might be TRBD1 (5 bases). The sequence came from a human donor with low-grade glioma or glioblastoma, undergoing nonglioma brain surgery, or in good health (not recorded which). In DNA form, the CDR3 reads TGTGCCAGCAGTCATACAGGCTCCTCTGGAAACACCATATATTTT. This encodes CASSHTGSSGNTIYF.